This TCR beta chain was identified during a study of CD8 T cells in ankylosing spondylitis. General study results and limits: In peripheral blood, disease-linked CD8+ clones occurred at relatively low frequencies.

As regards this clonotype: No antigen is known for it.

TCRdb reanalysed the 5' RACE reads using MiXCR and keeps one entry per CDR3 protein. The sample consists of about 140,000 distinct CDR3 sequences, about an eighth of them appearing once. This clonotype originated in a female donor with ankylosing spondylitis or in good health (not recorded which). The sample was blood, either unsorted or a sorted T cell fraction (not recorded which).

DNA for the CDR3: TGTGCCAGCAGCCCTTTCGAGGTTGCTGAAGCTTTCTTT. Translated: CASSPFEVAEAFF. The J gene is TRBJ1-1, the V gene TRBV7-3; the D is unclear. CDR1 SGHTA and CDR2 FQGTGA come from the germline V gene. The CDR3 sequence is 13 residues long. V was cut by 5 bases and J by 6 bases, with 13 bases left in between. The variable domain in full, completed from reference TRBV7-3 and TRBJ1-1, reads GAGVSQTPSNKVTEKGKYVELRCDPISGHTALYWYRQSLGQGPEFLIYFQGTGAADDSGLPNDRFFAVRPEGSVSTLKIQRTERGDSAVYLCASSPFEVAEAFFGQGTRLTVV.